This TCR beta chain derives from a study of blood T cell repertoires in COVID-19 (dated by TCRdb to about 2020). Looking at the study overall: Samples from collaborators originated in the United States, Italy and Spain and spanned both the acute and convalescent phases of COVID-19. The material from the prospective study consisted of cDNA or gDNA derived from T cells, B-cell-depleted T cells, or PBMCs. Deeply sampled blood TCRbeta repertoires from subjects exposed to, actively infected with, or recovered from COVID-19 were included in the dataset. The repertoires were released in a freely available public database meant as a resource for research on the immune response to SARS-CoV-2. Samples were obtained from the ongoing ImmuneRACE study (first 160 participants) and from roughly 1,300 subjects provided by 6 global collaborators. The sample metadata nearly always contained a de-identified subject ID, COVID-19 status, age in years and sex. HLA class I and class II types, where available, came from metadata supplied by the sample provider rather than from assay-based typing.

Summary of the overall study and its limitations: How much clinical and demographic metadata was included differed by source and by participant, and the metadata was provided uncurated.

About this clone itself: Its antigen is unknown. Base qualities are not provided; no much larger clone lies one nucleotide away.

The collaborating institutions used their own protocols to collect whole blood in K2EDTA tubes. For TCRbeta analysis, collaborators shipped samples as frozen whole blood, isolated PBMCs, or DNA extracted from either of those sample types. TCRbeta CDR3 regions were amplified from genomic DNA using the immunoSEQ Assay, a bias-controlled multiplex PCR. The authors processed their data as follows. The number of nucleated cells in each sample was estimated from the amplification of reference gene primers within the assay. To quantify the absolute abundance of each unique TCRbeta CDR3 rearrangement, sequence reads were collapsed and filtered. For each sample, productive Simpson clonality was calculated as the square root of Simpson's diversity index over productive rearrangements. TCRdb carries this immuneACCESS record with in-frame sequences only. Its versions omit some clonotypes, under half of them owing to an unresolved V gene in the studies checked, with the rest unexplained. That table gives V, J and clone size, and the DNA gave D and trimming. The sample yields under 50,000 clones; approximately 88% were counted once. Together, the top ten hold 1% to 1.5% of the sample.

Sequenced sample: peripheral blood. The sequence derives from a woman aged 40 to 49 with acute or convalescent COVID-19.

DNA sequence: TGTGCCAGCAGCTCCGGCCAGGGGGCCGATACTGAAGCTTTCTTT. It is translated as CASSSGQGADTEAFF. This chain joins TRBV7-2 to TRBJ1-1; 8 junctional bases match TRBD1. CDR1 and CDR2 (SGHTA, FQGNSA) derive from the germline V gene. The cysteine opens and the phenylalanine closes a CDR3 of 15 amino acids. Just the 45-base CDR3 DNA is kept, in frame starting at base 1. Germline trimming: 4 bases from V, 5 bases from J; junction bases outside gene matches: 9.